This TCR beta chain was identified in a study of molecular identifiers for immune sequencing clone quantification. TCRdb processed the PCR reads anew with MiXCR; each CDR3 protein has one entry. The sample includes a few hundred thousand distinct CDR3 sequences, roughly a quarter seen only once; the top ten take roughly 0.7%. Many counts were recorded for this clonotype. The TCR originated in a human donor in good health. Some libraries in this study had Jurkat cell RNA spiked in. Specimen: naive CD8+ T cells from blood, with Jurkat cell RNA spiked in. Described subset: FACS-sorted CD8+CD4-CCR7+CD45RA+ naive T cells.

The CDR3 protein is CASSPDNTGELFF. The CDR3, as DNA: TGTGCCAGCAGCCCGGATAACACCGGGGAGCTGTTTTTT. The chain has TRBV7-9 and TRBJ2-2; D unresolved. The V gene lost 5 bases and the J gene lost 2 bases, with 6 bases spanning the gap. The CDR3 is 13 amino acids. The germline V gene encodes CDR1 SEHNR and CDR2 FQNEAQ (reference sequence).